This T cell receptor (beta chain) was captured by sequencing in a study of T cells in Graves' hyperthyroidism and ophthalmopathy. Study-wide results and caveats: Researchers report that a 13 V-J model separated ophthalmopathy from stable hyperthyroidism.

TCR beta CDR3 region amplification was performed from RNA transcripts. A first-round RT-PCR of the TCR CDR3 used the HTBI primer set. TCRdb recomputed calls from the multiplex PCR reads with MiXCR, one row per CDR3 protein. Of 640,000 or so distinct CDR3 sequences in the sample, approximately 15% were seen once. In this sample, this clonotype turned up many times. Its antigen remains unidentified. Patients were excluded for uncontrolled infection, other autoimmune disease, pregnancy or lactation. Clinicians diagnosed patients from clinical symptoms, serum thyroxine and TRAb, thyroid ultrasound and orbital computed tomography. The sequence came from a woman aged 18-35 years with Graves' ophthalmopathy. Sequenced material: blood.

The CDR3 nucleotides read TGTGCCACCAGTGATGGGGAGTCTAGCACAGATACGCAGTATTTT. Amino acid sequence: CATSDGESSTDTQYF. This chain joins TRBV24-1 and TRBJ2-3, with TRBD2 as a possible D gene (5 bases). Germline V gene lookup returns CDR1 KGHDR and CDR2 SFDVKD. V lost 3 bases to trimming and J lost 0 bases, with 9 bases between them. This CDR3 comprises 15 residues.